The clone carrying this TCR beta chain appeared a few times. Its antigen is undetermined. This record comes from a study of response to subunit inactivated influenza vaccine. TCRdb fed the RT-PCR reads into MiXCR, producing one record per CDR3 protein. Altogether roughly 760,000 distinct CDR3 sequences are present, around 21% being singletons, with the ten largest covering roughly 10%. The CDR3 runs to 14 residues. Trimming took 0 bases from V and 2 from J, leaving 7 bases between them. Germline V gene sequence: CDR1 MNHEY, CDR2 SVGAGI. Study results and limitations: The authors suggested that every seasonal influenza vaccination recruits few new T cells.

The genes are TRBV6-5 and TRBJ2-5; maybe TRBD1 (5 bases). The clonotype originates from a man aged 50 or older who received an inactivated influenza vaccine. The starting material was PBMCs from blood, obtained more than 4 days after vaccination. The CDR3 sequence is CASSYSNRQETQYF. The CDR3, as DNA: TGTGCCAGCAGTTACTCGAACAGGCAAGAGACCCAGTACTTC.